The rows below give T cell receptor beta chains drawn from one sample of a study of radiotherapy plus CTLA-4 blockade in lung cancer. Libraries were prepared by immunoSEQ multiplex PCR; TCRdb keeps only in-frame clonotypes and omits some of them. The sample lists 75,000 to 100,000 clones; approximately 75% were seen once. The material was peripheral blood, obtained from a patient treated with radiotherapy plus ipilimumab. Source of these receptors: a human donor with non-small cell lung cancer who had a partial response to radiotherapy plus ipilimumab. Some clones in this sample may be carry-over from other donors' samples. The CDR3 runs from the conserved cysteine through the conserved F or W. Each record gives: J gene, D gene, clone size, V gene, CDR3 protein, CDR3 DNA. D genes are given only for firm matches. A row's size may be missing; if present it is once, few, many or a size class.

>TRBJ1-6|NA|NA|TRBV11-3
CASSLVGADSPLHF
TGTGCCAGCAGCTTAGTAGGGGCTGATTCACCCCTCCACTTT
>TRBJ2-2|NA|NA|TRBV28
CASSVSGLRTGELFF
TGTGCCAGCAGTGTCTCAGGGCTAAGGACCGGGGAGCTGTTTTTT
>TRBJ1-6|TRBD1|NA|TRBV7-6
CASSLQGASYNSPLHF
TGTGCCAGCAGCTTACAGGGGGCTTCCTATAATTCACCCCTCCACTTT
>TRBJ1-2|NA|NA|TRBV28
CASRSLYGYTF
TGTGCCAGCAGGTCACTTTATGGCTACACCTTC
>TRBJ2-7|TRBD1|once|TRBV18
CASGQDNYEQYF
TGTGCGTCGGGACAGGACAACTACGAGCAGTACTTC
>TRBJ2-2|NA|NA|TRBV19
CATQGQPTGELFF
TGTGCCACTCAAGGACAGCCCACCGGGGAGCTGTTTTTT
>TRBJ2-3|TRBD2|NA|TRBV9
CASSAVAGSTDTQYF
TGTGCCAGCAGCGCAGTAGCGGGGAGCACAGATACGCAGTATTTT
>TRBJ1-1|TRBD1|NA|TRBV7-3
CASSPTGERNTEAFF
TGTGCCAGCAGCCCCACAGGGGAACGGAACACTGAAGCTTTCTTT
>TRBJ2-5|NA|NA|TRBV19
CASSIGTQGSGETQYF
TGTGCCAGTAGTATAGGAACCCAGGGTTCTGGAGAGACCCAGTACTTC
>TRBJ2-7|NA|NA|TRBV5-1
CASSLALTASSGSGYEQYF
TGCGCCAGCAGCTTGGCCCTGACGGCGAGCAGTGGGAGTGGGTACGAGCAGTACTTC
>TRBJ1-6|TRBD1|NA|TRBV4-2
CTSSLGTGGQNSPLHF
TGTACCAGCAGCCTCGGGACAGGGGGCCAGAATTCACCCCTCCACTTT
>TRBJ2-2|TRBD1|NA|TRBV27
CASSSRQGAIGELFF
TGTGCCAGCAGTTCAAGGCAGGGGGCGATCGGGGAGCTGTTTTTT
>TRBJ1-6|TRBD1|NA|TRBV6-6
CASSATGTGESPLHF
TGTGCCAGCAGTGCCACCGGGACAGGAGAATCACCCCTCCACTTT
>TRBJ2-3|TRBD2|NA|TRBV2
CASSPTSGSTDTQYF
TGTGCCAGCAGTCCGACTAGCGGGAGCACAGATACGCAGTATTTT
>TRBJ2-2|TRBD1|NA|TRBV6-4
CASSDQGAGGELFF
TGTGCCAGCAGTGACCAGGGGGCAGGCGGGGAGCTGTTTTTT
>TRBJ2-3|TRBD2|NA|TRBV7-8
CASSRRIAGVSSSDTQYF
TGTGCCAGCAGCCGACGCATAGCGGGAGTGTCAAGTTCAGATACGCAGTATTTT
>TRBJ2-7|TRBD1|NA|TRBV13
CASSPRVKGAEQYF
TGTGCCAGCAGCCCCAGAGTTAAGGGGGCCGAGCAGTACTTC
>TRBJ2-3|NA|NA|TRBV20-1
CSARPGDTQYF
TGCAGTGCGAGACCGGGAGATACGCAGTATTTT
>TRBJ2-3|NA|NA|TRBV2
CASVKGELRTDTQYF
TGTGCCAGCGTAAAGGGGGAGCTACGCACAGATACGCAGTATTTT
>TRBJ2-5|NA|NA|TRBV10-1
CASSPTPGTQETQYF
TGCGCCAGCAGCCCGACCCCGGGAACCCAAGAGACCCAGTACTTC
>TRBJ2-7|NA|NA|TRBV10-3
CAISGNRLHYEQYF
TGTGCCATCAGTGGAAACAGGCTACACTACGAGCAGTACTTC
>TRBJ2-3|NA|NA|TRBV6-6
CASSYSGNTQYF
TGTGCCAGCAGTTACTCCGGGAATACGCAGTATTTT
>TRBJ2-7|NA|NA|TRBV18
CASSPGARGRREQYF
TGTGCCAGCTCACCGGGGGCTCGAGGTCGGCGCGAGCAGTACTTC
>TRBJ2-1|TRBD1|NA|TRBV11-2
CASSAGQGNYNEQFF
TGTGCCAGCAGCGCCGGACAGGGAAATTACAATGAGCAGTTCTTC
>TRBJ2-1|NA|NA|TRBV7-3
CASSSTGSSYNEQFF
TGTGCCAGCAGTTCGACTGGCAGCTCCTACAATGAGCAGTTCTTC
>TRBJ2-5|NA|NA|TRBV7-9
CASSLVSGVETQYF
TGTGCCAGCAGCTTAGTTTCAGGGGTGGAGACCCAGTACTTC
>TRBJ1-1|NA|few|TRBV5-4
CASSLSRGNTEAFF
TGTGCCAGCAGCTTGAGTCGGGGGAACACTGAAGCTTTCTTT
>TRBJ2-5|NA|NA|TRBV2
CASSDSGLETQYF
TGTGCCAGCAGTGATTCGGGATTGGAGACCCAGTACTTC
>TRBJ2-2|TRBD1|NA|TRBV14
CASSQPTGWPTGELFF
TGTGCCAGCAGCCAGCCGACAGGGTGGCCCACCGGGGAGCTGTTTTTT
>TRBJ2-1|NA|NA|TRBV9
CASSPPQGNHNEQFF
TGTGCCAGCAGCCCTCCCCAGGGGAACCACAATGAGCAGTTCTTC
>TRBJ2-2|NA|NA|TRBV6-5
CASSYLPKGGAGELFF
TGTGCCAGCAGTTACTTACCGAAGGGAGGAGCCGGGGAGCTGTTTTTT
>TRBJ2-7|NA|NA|TRBV19
CASTPSSASYEQYF
TGTGCCAGTACACCTTCCAGCGCGTCCTACGAGCAGTACTTC
>TRBJ1-2|TRBD1|few|TRBV19
CASSTGGWSNYGYTF
TGTGCCAGTAGTACAGGGGGCTGGTCTAACTATGGCTACACCTTC
>TRBJ2-1|NA|NA|TRBV7-9
CASSLTRNEQFF
TGTGCCAGCAGCCTAACTAGGAATGAGCAGTTCTTC
>TRBJ2-7|TRBD1|NA|TRBV18
CASSPGTGYEQYF
TGTGCCAGCTCACCTGGGACAGGCTACGAGCAGTACTTC
>TRBJ2-3|TRBD2|NA|TRBV6-1
CASSDTGGPTDTQYF
TGTGCCAGCAGTGATACGGGAGGCCCCACAGATACGCAGTATTTT
>TRBJ2-7|TRBD1|NA|TRBV28
CASSLRQGTYEQYF
TGTGCCAGTTCATTACGACAGGGAACCTACGAGCAGTACTTC
>TRBJ1-1|TRBD1|NA|TRBV5-1
CASTRGQGSAFF
TGCGCCAGCACCCGGGGACAGGGTTCAGCTTTCTTT
>TRBJ1-2|NA|NA|TRBV27
CASHNGYGYTF
TGTGCCAGTCATAACGGGTATGGCTACACCTTC
>TRBJ2-5|NA|NA|TRBV27
CASSLKSGLETQYF
TGTGCCAGCAGTTTAAAATCAGGTTTGGAGACCCAGTACTTC
>TRBJ2-2|NA|NA|TRBV29-1
CSVAGHNTGELFF
TGCAGCGTCGCGGGGCACAACACCGGGGAGCTGTTTTTT
>TRBJ1-2|NA|few|TRBV20-1
CSVDGLYGYTF
TGCAGTGTAGATGGGCTTTATGGCTACACCTTC
>TRBJ2-5|TRBD1|NA|TRBV29-1
CSVEEKPGTGKQETQYF
TGCAGCGTTGAAGAGAAACCCGGGACAGGAAAACAAGAGACCCAGTACTTC
>TRBJ1-6|NA|NA|TRBV18
CASSVEGPDSPLHF
TGTGCCAGCTCCGTGGAGGGGCCGGATTCACCCCTCCACTTT
>TRBJ2-7|TRBD1|NA|TRBV19
CASSRTGSSYEQYF
TGTGCCAGTAGTCGGACAGGGAGCTCCTACGAGCAGTACTTC
>TRBJ2-1|NA|NA|TRBV4-3
CASSQVGRRDNEQFF
TGCGCCAGCAGCCAAGTCGGCAGGAGGGACAATGAGCAGTTCTTC
>TRBJ1-2|TRBD1|NA|TRBV6-5
CASRVRGQGAYGYTF
TGTGCCAGCAGGGTACGCGGCCAGGGGGCCTATGGCTACACCTTC
>TRBJ2-3|TRBD1|NA|TRBV6-5
CASSYSSTGWGDTQYF
TGTGCCAGCAGTTACTCGTCGACAGGGTGGGGCGATACGCAGTATTTT